A few counts support the clone carrying this T cell receptor (beta chain). Its matching antigen is unknown. A CD45RA+ naive subset and a CD45RA-negative memory subset were split from CD4+ cells. The sample originates from a study of shared clonotypes between healthy human individuals. Study results and limitations: Naive CD4 clonotypes were shared across a few donors at about 5%. Relative to clonotypes present in all four donors, those not shared had lower generation probabilities.

TCRdb keeps only in-frame clones here, not all; method: immunoSEQ multiplex PCR. The table shows some 550,000 clones, with approximately 97% occurring only once. Germline V gene lookup returns CDR1 MDHEN and CDR2 SYDVKM. This CDR3 comprises 14 residues. V shed 2 bases and J shed 3 bases, with 8 bases lying between them. The chain combines TRBV28 with TRBJ1-5, with D uncertain. The sample consisted of naive CD4+ T cells sorted from blood. Subset described: CD45RA+ positively selected. The clonotype was recovered from a woman in her twenties or thirties in good health. The CDR3 spells CASSLVGFNQPQHF. The CDR3 DNA sequence: TGTGCCAGCAGTTTAGTTGGGTTCAATCAGCCCCAGCATTTT.